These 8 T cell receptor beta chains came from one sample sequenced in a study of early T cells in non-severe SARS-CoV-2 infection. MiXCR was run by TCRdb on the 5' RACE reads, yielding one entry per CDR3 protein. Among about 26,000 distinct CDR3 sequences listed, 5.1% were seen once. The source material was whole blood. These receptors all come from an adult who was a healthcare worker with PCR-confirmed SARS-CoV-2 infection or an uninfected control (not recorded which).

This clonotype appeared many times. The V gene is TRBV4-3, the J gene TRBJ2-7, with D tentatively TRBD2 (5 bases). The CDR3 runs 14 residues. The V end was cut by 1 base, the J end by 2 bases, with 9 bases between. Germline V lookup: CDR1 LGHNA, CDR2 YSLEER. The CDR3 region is CASSQGTGTYEQYF. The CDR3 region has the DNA TGCGCCAGCAGCCAAGGTACGGGAACCTACGAGCAGTACTTC.

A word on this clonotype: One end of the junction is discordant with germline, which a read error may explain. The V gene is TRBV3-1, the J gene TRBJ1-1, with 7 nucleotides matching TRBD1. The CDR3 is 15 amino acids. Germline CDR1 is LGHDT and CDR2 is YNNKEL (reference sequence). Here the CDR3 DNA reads TGTGCCAGCAGCCCCAGGGGGGCTCCGGACACTGAAGTTTTCTTT. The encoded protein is CASSPRGAPDTEVFF.

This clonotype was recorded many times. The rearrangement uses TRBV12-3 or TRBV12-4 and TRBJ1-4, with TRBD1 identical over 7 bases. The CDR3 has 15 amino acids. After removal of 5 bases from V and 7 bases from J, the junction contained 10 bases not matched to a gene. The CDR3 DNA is TGTGCCAGCAGTCCCCGACAGGGTTGGGGTGAAAAACTGTTTTTT. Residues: CASSPRQGWGEKLFF.

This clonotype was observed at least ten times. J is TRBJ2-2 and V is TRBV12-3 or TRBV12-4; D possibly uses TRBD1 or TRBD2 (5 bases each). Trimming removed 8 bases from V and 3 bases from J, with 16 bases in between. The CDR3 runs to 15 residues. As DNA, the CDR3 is TGTGCCAGCCGAAAGGGGCTAGCTGACACCGGGGAGCTGTTTTTT. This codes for CASRKGLADTGELFF.

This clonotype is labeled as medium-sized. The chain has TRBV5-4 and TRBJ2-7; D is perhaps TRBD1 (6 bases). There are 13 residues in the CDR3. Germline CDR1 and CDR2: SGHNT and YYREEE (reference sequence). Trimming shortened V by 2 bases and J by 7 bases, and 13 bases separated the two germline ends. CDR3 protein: CASSLPGETEQYF. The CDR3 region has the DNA TGTGCCAGCAGCTTACCAGGGGAGACTGAGCAGTACTTC.

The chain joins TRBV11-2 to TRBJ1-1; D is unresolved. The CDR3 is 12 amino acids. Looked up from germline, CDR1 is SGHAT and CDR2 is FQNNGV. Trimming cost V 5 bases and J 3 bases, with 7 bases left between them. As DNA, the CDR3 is TGTGCCAGCAGCAGGTATGACACTGAAGCTTTCTTT. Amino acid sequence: CASSRYDTEAFF.

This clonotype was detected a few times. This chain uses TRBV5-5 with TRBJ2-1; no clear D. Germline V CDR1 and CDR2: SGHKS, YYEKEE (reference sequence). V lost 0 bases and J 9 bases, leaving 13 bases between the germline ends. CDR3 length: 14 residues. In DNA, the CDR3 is TGTGCCAGCAGCTTGGAGGATATGGGGTTTGAGCAGTTCTTC. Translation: CASSLEDMGFEQFF.

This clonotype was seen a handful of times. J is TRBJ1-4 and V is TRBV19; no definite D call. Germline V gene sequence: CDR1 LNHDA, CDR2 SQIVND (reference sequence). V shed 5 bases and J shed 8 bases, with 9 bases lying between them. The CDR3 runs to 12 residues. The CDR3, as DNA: TGTGCCAGTAGTCCCGGTATGGAAAAACTGTTTTTT. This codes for CASSPGMEKLFF.